This is a list of T cell receptor beta chains from one sample in a study of spatial heterogeneity in lung cancer. TCRdb used MiXCR to reprocess the 5' RACE reads, holding one entry per CDR3 protein. The sample records 7,500 to 8,500 distinct CDR3 sequences, 9.6% being singletons. The sequences come from lung tumor tissue, collected at surgery. Receptor source: a male donor with early-stage non-small cell lung cancer. The CDR3 runs from the conserved cysteine through the conserved F or W. Fields, in order: CDR3 protein, CDR3 DNA, V gene, J gene, D gene, clone size. D genes are given only for firm matches. The size entry gives once, few, many or a size class.

CDR3aa: CASSSTPSGGSYEQYF
CDR3nt: TGTGCCAGCAGCTCGACCCCTAGCGGGGGATCCTACGAGCAGTACTTC
v_gene: TRBV11-2
j_gene: TRBJ2-7
d_gene: TRBD2
abundance: many

CDR3aa: CASSSENYNEQFF
CDR3nt: TGTGCCAGCAGTTCAGAGAATTACAATGAGCAGTTCTTC
v_gene: TRBV2
j_gene: TRBJ2-1
d_gene: -
abundance: many

CDR3aa: CSARVPASGYTDTQYF
CDR3nt: TGCAGTGCTAGAGTCCCCGCTAGCGGATACACAGATACGCAGTATTTT
v_gene: TRBV20-1
j_gene: TRBJ2-3
d_gene: TRBD2
abundance: many

CDR3aa: CASSLVTAGNTIYF
CDR3nt: TGTGCCAGCAGTTTAGTAACAGCTGGAAACACCATATATTTT
v_gene: TRBV12-3/TRBV12-4
j_gene: TRBJ1-3
d_gene: -
abundance: many

CDR3aa: CASSSLRGGYLFGNTIYF
CDR3nt: TGTGCCAGCAGCTCGCTCAGGGGCGGGTATCTTTTTGGAAACACCATATATTTT
v_gene: TRBV21-1
j_gene: TRBJ1-3
d_gene: -
abundance: many

CDR3aa: CASRRGGAFQNEQFF
CDR3nt: TGTGCCAGCAGAAGGGGCGGGGCGTTCCAGAATGAGCAGTTCTTC
v_gene: TRBV28
j_gene: TRBJ2-1
d_gene: -
abundance: many

CDR3aa: CASSSGQGTTEAFF
CDR3nt: TGTGCCAGCAGCAGCGGACAGGGGACCACTGAAGCTTTCTTT
v_gene: TRBV7-9
j_gene: TRBJ1-1
d_gene: TRBD1
abundance: many

CDR3aa: CASSIQGALTSEQFF
CDR3nt: TGTGCCAGCAGCATTCAGGGGGCCCTCACATCTGAGCAGTTCTTC
v_gene: TRBV27
j_gene: TRBJ2-1
d_gene: TRBD1
abundance: many

CDR3aa: CASMVPGQGSYEQYF
CDR3nt: TGTGCCAGCATGGTACCGGGACAGGGCTCCTACGAGCAGTACTTC
v_gene: TRBV28
j_gene: TRBJ2-7
d_gene: TRBD1
abundance: medium-sized

CDR3aa: CASSLHTRQPQHF
CDR3nt: TGTGCCAGCAGCCTTCATACTAGGCAGCCCCAGCATTTT
v_gene: TRBV7-2
j_gene: TRBJ1-5
d_gene: -
abundance: medium-sized

CDR3aa: CSVESRSGGSNEQFF
CDR3nt: TGCAGCGTTGAATCTCGGAGCGGGGGTTCCAATGAGCAGTTCTTC
v_gene: TRBV29-1
j_gene: TRBJ2-1
d_gene: TRBD2
abundance: many

CDR3aa: CASSLARRLYHTDTQYF
CDR3nt: TGTGCCAGCAGCTTAGCTCGGCGCCTATACCACACAGATACGCAGTATTTT
v_gene: TRBV11-1
j_gene: TRBJ2-3
d_gene: -
abundance: many

CDR3aa: CASGLVQGPHNQPQHF
CDR3nt: TGTGCTAGTGGTTTGGTACAGGGCCCTCACAATCAGCCCCAGCATTTT
v_gene: TRBV12-5
j_gene: TRBJ1-5
d_gene: -
abundance: many

CDR3aa: CASSEPGLSVYGYTF
CDR3nt: TGTGCCAGCAGTGAACCAGGGTTGTCGGTCTATGGCTACACCTTC
v_gene: TRBV6-1
j_gene: TRBJ1-2
d_gene: -
abundance: medium-sized

CDR3aa: CASSLPGFQQPQHF
CDR3nt: TGTGCCAGCAGCTTACCAGGATTCCAACAGCCCCAGCATTTT
v_gene: TRBV12-3/TRBV12-4
j_gene: TRBJ1-5
d_gene: -
abundance: many

CDR3aa: CASSLGGGYTGELFF
CDR3nt: TGTGCCAGCAGCTTGGGAGGGGGTTACACCGGGGAGCTGTTTTTT
v_gene: TRBV5-4
j_gene: TRBJ2-2
d_gene: -
abundance: many